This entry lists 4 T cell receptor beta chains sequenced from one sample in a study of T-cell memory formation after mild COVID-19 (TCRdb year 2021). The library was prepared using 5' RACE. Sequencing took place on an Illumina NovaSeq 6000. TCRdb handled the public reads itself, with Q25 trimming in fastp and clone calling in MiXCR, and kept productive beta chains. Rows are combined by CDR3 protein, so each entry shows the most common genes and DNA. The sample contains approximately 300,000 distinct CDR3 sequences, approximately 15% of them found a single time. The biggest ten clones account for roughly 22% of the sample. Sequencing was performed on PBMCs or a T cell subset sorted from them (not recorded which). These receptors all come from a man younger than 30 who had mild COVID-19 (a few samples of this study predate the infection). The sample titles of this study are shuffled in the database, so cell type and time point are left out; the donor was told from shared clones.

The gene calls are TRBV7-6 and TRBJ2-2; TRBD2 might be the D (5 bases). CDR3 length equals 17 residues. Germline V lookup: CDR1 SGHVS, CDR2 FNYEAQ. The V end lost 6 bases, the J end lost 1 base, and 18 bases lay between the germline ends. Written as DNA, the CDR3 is TGTGCCAGCAGGTTGGAGGCCGCACTGATGAACACCGGGGAGCTGTTTTTT. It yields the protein CASRLEAALMNTGELFF.

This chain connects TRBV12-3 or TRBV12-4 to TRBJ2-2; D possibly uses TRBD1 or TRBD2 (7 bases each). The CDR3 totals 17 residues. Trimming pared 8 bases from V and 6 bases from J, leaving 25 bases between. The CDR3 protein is CASYPRGDREYAGELFF. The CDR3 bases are TGTGCCAGCTATCCTCGGGGGGACAGAGAGTACGCCGGGGAGCTGTTTTTT.

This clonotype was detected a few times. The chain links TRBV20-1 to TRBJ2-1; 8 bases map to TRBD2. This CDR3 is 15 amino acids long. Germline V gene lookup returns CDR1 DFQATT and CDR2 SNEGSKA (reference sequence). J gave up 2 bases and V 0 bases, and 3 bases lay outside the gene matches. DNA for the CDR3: TGCAGTGCTAGAGATGAGCGGGAGACCTACAATGAGCAGTTCTTC. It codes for CSARDERETYNEQFF.

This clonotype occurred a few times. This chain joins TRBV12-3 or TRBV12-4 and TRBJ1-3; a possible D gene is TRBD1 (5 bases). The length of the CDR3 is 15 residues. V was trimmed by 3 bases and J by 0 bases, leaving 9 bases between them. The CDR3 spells CASSFRGISGNTIYF. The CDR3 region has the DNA TGTGCCAGCAGTTTCCGGGGCATCTCTGGAAACACCATATATTTT.